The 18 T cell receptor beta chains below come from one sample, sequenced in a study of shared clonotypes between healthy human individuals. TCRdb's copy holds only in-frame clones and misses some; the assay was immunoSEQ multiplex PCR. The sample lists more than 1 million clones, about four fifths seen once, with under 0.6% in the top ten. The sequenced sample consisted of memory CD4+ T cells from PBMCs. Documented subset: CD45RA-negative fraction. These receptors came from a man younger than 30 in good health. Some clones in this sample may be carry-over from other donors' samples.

The CDR3 loop reads CSVVRTSATDTQYF. The CDR3 coding sequence is TGCAGCGTCGTTCGGACTAGCGCTACAGATACGCAGTATTTT. The chain employs TRBV29-1 and TRBJ2-3, with TRBD2 matching 9 bases. V lost 6 bases and J lost 3; bases outside the gene matches: 7. CDR3 length equals 14 residues. Germline V gene data show CDR1 as SQVTM and CDR2 as ANQGSEA.

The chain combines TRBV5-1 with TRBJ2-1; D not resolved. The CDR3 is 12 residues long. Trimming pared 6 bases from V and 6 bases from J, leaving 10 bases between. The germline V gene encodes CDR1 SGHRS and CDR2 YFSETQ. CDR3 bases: TGCGCCAGCACTCCCAAGCTCAATGAGCAGTTCTTC. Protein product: CASTPKLNEQFF.

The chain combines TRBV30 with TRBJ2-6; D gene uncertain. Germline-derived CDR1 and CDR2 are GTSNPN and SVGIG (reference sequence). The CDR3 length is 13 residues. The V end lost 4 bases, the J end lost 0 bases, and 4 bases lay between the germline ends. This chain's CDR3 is CAWTVSGANVLTF. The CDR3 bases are TGTGCCTGGACGGTCTCTGGGGCCAACGTCCTGACTTTC.

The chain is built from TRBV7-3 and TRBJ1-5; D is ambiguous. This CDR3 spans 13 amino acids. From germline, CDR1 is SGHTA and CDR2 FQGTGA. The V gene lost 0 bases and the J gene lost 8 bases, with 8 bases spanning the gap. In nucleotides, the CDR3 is TGTGCCAGCAGCTTAACGTTTGGGGAGCCCCAGCATTTT. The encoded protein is CASSLTFGEPQHF.

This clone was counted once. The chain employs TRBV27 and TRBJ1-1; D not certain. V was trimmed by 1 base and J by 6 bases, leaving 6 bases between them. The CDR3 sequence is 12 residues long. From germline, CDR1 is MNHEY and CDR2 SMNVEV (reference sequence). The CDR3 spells CASSLWAAEAFF. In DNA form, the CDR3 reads TGTGCCAGCAGTTTATGGGCGGCTGAAGCTTTCTTT.

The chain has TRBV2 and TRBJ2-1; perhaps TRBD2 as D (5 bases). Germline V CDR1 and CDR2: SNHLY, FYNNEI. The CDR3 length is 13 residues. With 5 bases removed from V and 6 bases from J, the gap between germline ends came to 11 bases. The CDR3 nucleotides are TGTGCCAGCAGTTACACTAGATTCAATGAGCAGTTCTTC. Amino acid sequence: CASSYTRFNEQFF.

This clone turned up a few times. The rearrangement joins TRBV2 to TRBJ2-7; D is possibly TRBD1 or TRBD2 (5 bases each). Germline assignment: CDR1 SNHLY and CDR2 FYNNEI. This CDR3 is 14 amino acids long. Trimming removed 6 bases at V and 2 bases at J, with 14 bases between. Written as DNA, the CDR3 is TGTGCCAGCAGGACGGGACGGAACACCTACGAGCAGTACTTC. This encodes CASRTGRNTYEQYF.

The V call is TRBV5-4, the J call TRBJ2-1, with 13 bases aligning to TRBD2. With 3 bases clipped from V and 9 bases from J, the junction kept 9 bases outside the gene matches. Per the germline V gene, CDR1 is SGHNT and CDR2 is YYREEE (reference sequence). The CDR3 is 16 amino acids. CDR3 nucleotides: TGTGCCAGCAGCTCGGGGACTAGCGGGAAGGTCACTGAGCAGTTCTTC. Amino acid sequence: CASSSGTSGKVTEQFF.

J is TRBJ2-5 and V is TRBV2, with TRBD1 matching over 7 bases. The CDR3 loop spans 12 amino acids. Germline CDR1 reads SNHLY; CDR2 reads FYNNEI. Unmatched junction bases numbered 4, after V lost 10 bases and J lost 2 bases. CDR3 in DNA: TGTGCCACCGGACAGGAACAAGAGACCCAGTACTTC. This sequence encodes CATGQEQETQYF.

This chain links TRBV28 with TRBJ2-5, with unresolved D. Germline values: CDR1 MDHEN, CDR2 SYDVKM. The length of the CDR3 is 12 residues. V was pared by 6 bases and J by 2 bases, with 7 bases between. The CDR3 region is CASSAVQETQYF. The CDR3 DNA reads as TGTGCCAGCAGCGCGGTTCAAGAGACCCAGTACTTC.

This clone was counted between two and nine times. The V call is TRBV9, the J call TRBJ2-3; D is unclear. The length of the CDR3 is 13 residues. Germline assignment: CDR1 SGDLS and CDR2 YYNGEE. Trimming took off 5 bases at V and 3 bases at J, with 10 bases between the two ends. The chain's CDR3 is CASSLSITDTQYF. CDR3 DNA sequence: TGTGCCAGCAGTCTTTCGATTACAGATACGCAGTATTTT.

The CDR3 protein is CSVGGLRSYEQYF. CDR3 DNA: TGCAGCGTTGGGGGCCTGAGATCCTACGAGCAGTACTTC. The V gene is TRBV29-1, the J gene TRBJ2-7; the D gene is possibly TRBD1 (5 bases). There are 13 residues in the CDR3. The ends were cut back, 4 bases at V and 1 base at J, with 11 bases in the middle. The germline CDR1 and CDR2 sequences are SQVTM and ANQGSEA.

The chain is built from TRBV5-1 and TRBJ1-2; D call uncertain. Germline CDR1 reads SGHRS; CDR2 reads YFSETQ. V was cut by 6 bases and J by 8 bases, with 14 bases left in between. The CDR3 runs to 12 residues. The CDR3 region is CASKGAPGGYTF. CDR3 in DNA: TGCGCCAGCAAAGGAGCCCCCGGCGGCTACACCTTC.

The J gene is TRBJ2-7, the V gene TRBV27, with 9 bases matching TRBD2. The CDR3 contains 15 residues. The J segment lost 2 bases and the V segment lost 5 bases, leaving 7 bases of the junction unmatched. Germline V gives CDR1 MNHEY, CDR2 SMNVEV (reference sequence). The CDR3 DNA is TGTGCCAGCAGTCCGATTAGCGGGGGACCCTACGAGCAGTACTTC. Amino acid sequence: CASSPISGGPYEQYF.

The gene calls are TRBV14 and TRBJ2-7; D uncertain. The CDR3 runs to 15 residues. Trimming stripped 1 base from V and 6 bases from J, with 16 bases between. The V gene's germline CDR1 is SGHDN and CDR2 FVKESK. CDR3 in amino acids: CASSQGSSWATEQYF. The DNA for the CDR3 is TGTGCCAGCAGCCAAGGGTCCTCGTGGGCAACCGAGCAGTACTTC. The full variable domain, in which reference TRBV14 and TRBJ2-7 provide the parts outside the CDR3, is EAGVTQFPSHSVIEKGQTVTLRCDPISGHDNLYWYRRVMGKEIKFLLHFVKESKQDESGMPNNRFLAERTGGTYSTLKVQPAELEDSGVYFCASSQGSSWATEQYFGPGTRLTVT.

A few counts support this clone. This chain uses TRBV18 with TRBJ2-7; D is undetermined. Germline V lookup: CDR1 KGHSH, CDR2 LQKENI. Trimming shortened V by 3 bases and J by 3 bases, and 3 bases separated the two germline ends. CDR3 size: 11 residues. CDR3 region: CASSPVYEQYF. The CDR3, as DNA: TGTGCCAGCTCACCCGTCTACGAGCAGTACTTC.

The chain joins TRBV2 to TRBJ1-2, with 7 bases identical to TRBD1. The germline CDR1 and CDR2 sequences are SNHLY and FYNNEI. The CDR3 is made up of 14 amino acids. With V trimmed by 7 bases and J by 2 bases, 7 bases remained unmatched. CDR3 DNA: TGTGCCAGCACGGGCGGGGGACAGAACTATGGCTACACCTTC. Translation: CASTGGGQNYGYTF. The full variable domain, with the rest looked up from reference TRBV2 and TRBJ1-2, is EPEVTQTPSHQVTQMGQEVILRCVPISNHLYFYWYRQILGQKVEFLVSFYNNEISEKSEIFDDQFSVERPDGSNFTLKIRSTKLEDSAMYFCASTGGGQNYGYTFGSGTRLTVV.

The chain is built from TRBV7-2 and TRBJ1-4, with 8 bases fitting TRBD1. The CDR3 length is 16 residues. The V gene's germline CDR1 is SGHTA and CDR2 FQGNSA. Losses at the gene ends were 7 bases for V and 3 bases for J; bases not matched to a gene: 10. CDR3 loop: CASTPRRGQANEKLFF. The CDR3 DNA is TGTGCCAGCACACCCCGGCGGGGACAGGCTAATGAAAAACTGTTTTTT.